Each of the 32 T cell receptor beta chains below was sequenced from the same sample in a study of CD8 T cells in ankylosing spondylitis. Each CDR3 protein is one row after TCRdb ran MiXCR on the 5' RACE reads. The sample contains about 300,000 distinct CDR3 sequences, more than 20% of which appear only once. Sample: blood, either unsorted or a sorted T cell fraction (not recorded which). The receptors stem from a female donor with ankylosing spondylitis or in good health (not recorded which).

This clonotype was seen a handful of times. The chain links TRBV7-2 to TRBJ2-3; TRBD2 matches at 9 bases. With 5 bases clipped from V and 6 bases from J, the junction kept 9 bases outside the gene matches. Germline CDR1 is SGHTA and CDR2 is FQGNSA. The length of the CDR3 is 15 residues. The CDR3: CASSPLAGEVDTQYF. As DNA, the CDR3 is TGTGCCAGCAGCCCCTTAGCGGGAGAAGTGGATACGCAGTATTTT. The full variable domain, rest sourced from reference TRBV7-2 and TRBJ2-3, is GAGVSQSPSNKVTEKGKDVELRCDPISGHTALYWYRQSLGQGLEFLIYFQGNSAPDKSGLPSDRFSAERTGGSVSTLTIQRTQQEDSAVYLCASSPLAGEVDTQYFGPGTRLTVL.

This clonotype was observed a handful of times. J is TRBJ1-4 and V is TRBV11-2; no reliable D call. V was shortened by 2 bases and J by 7 bases, with 17 bases between the two germline ends. Germline V lookup: CDR1 SGHAT, CDR2 FQNNGV. This CDR3 has 16 amino acids. Written as DNA, the CDR3 is TGTGCCAGCAGCTTACGTCTTAGCGGACCGAGTGAAAAACTGTTTTTT. It is translated as CASSLRLSGPSEKLFF.

The rearrangement links TRBV29-1 to TRBJ1-5; D call uncertain. This CDR3 is 13 amino acids long. The germline V gene has CDR1 SQVTM and CDR2 ANQGSEA. V gave up 4 bases and J gave up 9 bases, with 16 bases separating them. The CDR3 protein is CSVGTGPSGPQHF. CDR3 nucleotides: TGCAGCGTTGGGACCGGGCCATCAGGGCCCCAGCATTTT.

This clonotype was counted between two and nine times. V usage is TRBV29-1 and J usage is TRBJ2-7; 9 nucleotides line up with TRBD1. CDR3 length: 18 amino acids. V was pared by 4 bases and J by 2 bases, with 18 bases of the junction left unmatched. CDR1 and CDR2 from the germline V gene are SQVTM and ANQGSEA. The CDR3 loop reads CSVAVTGGETAAAYEQYF. The CDR3 nucleotides read TGCAGCGTTGCTGTAACAGGGGGCGAGACCGCCGCGGCCTACGAGCAGTACTTC.

This clonotype was recorded many times. The V call is TRBV5-1, the J call TRBJ2-5; no firm D call. Trimming took 0 bases from V and 2 from J, leaving 8 bases between them. Germline V gene data show CDR1 as SGHRS and CDR2 as YFSETQ. The CDR3 totals 14 residues. CDR3 region: CASSLEAVQETQYF. The CDR3 DNA is TGCGCCAGCAGCTTGGAGGCCGTACAAGAGACCCAGTACTTC.

The chain is built from TRBV3-1 and TRBJ2-1; 10 bases match TRBD1. The trim removed 7 bases at V and 9 bases at J, leaving 15 bases unmatched. The CDR3 covers 16 residues. The germline gives CDR1 LGHDT, CDR2 YNNKEL (reference sequence). The CDR3 region has the DNA TGTGCCAGCACCCTATTGTCGGGACAGGGGAAAGGTGAGCAGTTCTTC. Amino acid sequence: CASTLLSGQGKGEQFF.

This chain connects TRBV6-2 or TRBV6-3 to TRBJ2-5; 8 nucleotides agree with TRBD2. V gave up 2 bases and J gave up 6 bases; unmatched junction bases: 8. The CDR3 covers 15 residues. CDR1 and CDR2 from the germline V gene are MNHEY and SVGEGT. In DNA, the CDR3 is TGTGCCAGCAGTTACCTCCCCAGCGGGAGAAAGACCCAGTACTTC. It yields the protein CASSYLPSGRKTQYF.

The CDR3 loop is CASSPPGGTTDTQYF. CDR3 nucleotides: TGTGCCAGCAGCCCACCCGGTGGCACCACAGATACGCAGTATTTT. V usage is TRBV3-1 and J usage is TRBJ2-3; no clear D. The V and J ends lost 4 bases and 2 bases respectively, with 13 bases between them. The CDR3 sequence is 15 residues long. Germline lookup yields CDR1 LGHDT and CDR2 YNNKEL (reference sequence).

This clonotype was seen a handful of times. J is TRBJ2-2 and V is TRBV5-1; a weak D match, TRBD2 (6 bases). The CDR3 has 15 residues. Trimming stripped 2 bases from V and 4 bases from J, with 12 bases between. Looked up from germline, CDR1 is SGHRS and CDR2 is YFSETQ. CDR3: CASSFRDSGTGELFF. The CDR3 nucleotides read TGCGCCAGCAGCTTCCGGGACTCGGGCACCGGGGAGCTGTTTTTT.

The DNA of the CDR3 is TGTGCCAGCAGTTACTCGAGCTCTAGCGGAGGGAGCTCCTACAATGAGCAGTTCTTC. It specifies CASSYSSSSGGSSYNEQFF. J is TRBJ2-1 and V is TRBV6-5; 7 bases align to TRBD2. This CDR3 has 19 amino acids. Unmatched junction bases numbered 11, after V lost 0 bases and J lost 0 bases. From germline, CDR1 is MNHEY and CDR2 SVGAGI.

V usage is TRBV6-5 and J usage is TRBJ2-7, with D tentatively TRBD2 (6 bases). Germline-derived CDR1 and CDR2 are MNHEY and SVGAGI. The V end was cut by 0 bases, the J end by 0 bases, with 9 bases between. The CDR3 totals 15 residues. The CDR3 DNA reads TGTGCCAGCAGTTACTCTAGCGGAGGCTCCTACGAGCAGTACTTC. Translated, it gives CASSYSSGGSYEQYF.

The rearrangement uses TRBV20-1 and TRBJ2-1; 7 bases match TRBD2. V lost 5 bases to trimming and J lost 0 bases; unmatched junction nucleotides: 4. The CDR3 sequence is 14 residues long. The germline CDR1 and CDR2 sequences are DFQATT and SNEGSKA (reference sequence). The CDR3 sequence: CSAPSGTSYNEQFF. CDR3 nucleotides: TGCAGTGCTCCGAGCGGGACCTCCTACAATGAGCAGTTCTTC.

The chain joins TRBV5-4 to TRBJ1-2; TRBD1 matches 7 bases. The V gene's germline CDR1 is SGHNT and CDR2 YYREEE (reference sequence). The CDR3 is 14 amino acids. Trimming cost V 4 bases and J 2 bases; bases outside gene matches: 5. This CDR3 is CASSAGGVNYGYTF. For the CDR3, the DNA is TGTGCCAGCAGCGCAGGGGGTGTGAACTATGGCTACACCTTC.

This clonotype was detected many times. The V and J genes are TRBV24-1 and TRBJ2-3, with TRBD2 matching 7 bases. The CDR3 is made up of 14 amino acids. With 9 bases clipped from V and 3 bases from J, the junction kept 8 bases outside the gene matches. CDR1 is KGHDR, CDR2 SFDVKD, per germline. As DNA, the CDR3 is TGTGCCACCTCTAGCTTCGGGAGGACAGATACGCAGTATTTT. Its protein is CATSSFGRTDTQYF.

This clonotype was seen a few times. This chain connects TRBV29-1 to TRBJ1-1; 10 bases agree with TRBD1. The ends lost 7 bases at V and 7 bases at J; junction bases unmatched: 6. The germline gives CDR1 SQVTM, CDR2 ANQGSEA. The CDR3 spans 12 residues. The CDR3 sequence is CSERTGGGEAFF. CDR3 nucleotides: TGCAGCGAAAGGACAGGGGGAGGTGAAGCTTTCTTT.

This clonotype was observed at least ten times. The CDR3 protein is CASSHGLAGEQYF. The CDR3 bases are TGTGCCAGCAGCCATGGACTAGCGGGCGAGCAGTACTTC. The gene calls are TRBV7-8 and TRBJ2-7; 11 bases are a match to TRBD2. In germline, CDR1 is SGHVS, CDR2 FQNEAQ. V lost 5 bases to trimming and J lost 6 bases; unmatched junction nucleotides: 3. This CDR3 spans 13 amino acids.

This clonotype was observed at least ten times. The chain couples TRBV5-1 to TRBJ1-2, with 8 bases lining up with TRBD1. Germline V gives CDR1 SGHRS, CDR2 YFSETQ. The CDR3 consists of 14 residues. V gave up 1 base and J gave up 3 bases; unmatched junction bases: 2. CDR3 sequence (DNA): TGCGCCAGCAGCTTGACGACAGGGGACTATGGCTACACCTTC. Residues: CASSLTTGDYGYTF.

This clonotype was detected ten times or more. This chain joins TRBV5-6 and TRBJ1-1; D call uncertain. The V end lost 1 base, the J end lost 3 bases, and 4 bases lay between the germline ends. The CDR3 spans 12 residues. Germline values: CDR1 SGHDT, CDR2 YYEEEE. CDR3 nucleotides: TGTGCCAGCAGCTTGAGCTACACTGAAGCTTTCTTT. It translates to CASSLSYTEAFF.

The chain employs TRBV15 and TRBJ1-1, with D hard to call. The length of the CDR3 is 16 residues. Germline loops: CDR1 LNHNV, CDR2 YYDKDF (reference sequence). V gave up 0 bases and J gave up 0 bases, with 11 bases separating them. CDR3 nucleotides: TGTGCCACCAGCAGAGAGGGCAGTAGGATGAACACTGAAGCTTTCTTT. Amino acids: CATSREGSRMNTEAFF. The whole variable domain, filled in from reference TRBV15 and TRBJ1-1, reads DAMVIQNPRYQVTQFGKPVTLSCSQTLNHNVMYWYQQKSSQAPKLLFHYYDKDFNNEADTPDNFQSRRPNTSFCFLDIRSPGLGDTAMYLCATSREGSRMNTEAFFGQGTRLTVV.

This clonotype was counted at least ten times. This sequence joins TRBV29-1 and TRBJ1-2; 7 bases fit TRBD1. Germline trimming cut 4 bases from V and 5 bases from J; bases unmatched to any gene: 7. Germline V gene data show CDR1 as SQVTM and CDR2 as ANQGSEA. The length of the CDR3 is 13 residues. In DNA, the CDR3 is TGCAGCGTTGGGGACAGCAAACTTTATGGCTACACCTTC. Translating gives CSVGDSKLYGYTF.

The chain carries TRBV7-2 and TRBJ2-2; D may be TRBD2 (5 bases). The CDR3 extends over 13 amino acids. Germline V gene sequence: CDR1 SGHTA, CDR2 FQGNSA. Trimming stripped 2 bases from V and 6 bases from J, with 7 bases between. The CDR3 spells CASSLRGPGELFF. As DNA, the CDR3 is TGTGCCAGCAGCTTACGCGGGCCCGGGGAGCTGTTTTTT.

In its sample, this clonotype was seen a few times. The rearrangement links TRBV20-1 to TRBJ2-1, with D perhaps matching TRBD2 (6 bases). The CDR3 sequence is 13 residues long. The germline gives CDR1 DFQATT, CDR2 SNEGSKA (reference sequence). V was shortened by 3 bases and J by 7 bases, with 13 bases between the two germline ends. CDR3 sequence reads: CSARRDSMNEQFF. The CDR3 DNA sequence: TGCAGTGCTAGGCGGGACTCCATGAATGAGCAGTTCTTC.

This clonotype was observed a handful of times. The CDR3 nucleotides read TGTGCCAGCAGCCCCAGATTCCAGCGGGAGAACAATGAGCAGTTCTTC. It is translated as CASSPRFQRENNEQFF. This chain uses TRBV7-2 with TRBJ2-1; TRBD2 matches at 8 bases. The ends lost 5 bases at V and 5 bases at J; junction bases unmatched: 11. CDR1 is SGHTA, CDR2 FQGNSA, per germline. The CDR3 runs to 16 residues.

This clonotype appeared many times. The rearrangement uses TRBV29-1 and TRBJ2-7, with unresolved D. Trimming shortened V by 1 base and J by 4 bases, and 5 bases separated the two germline ends. CDR3 length equals 11 residues. Per germline, CDR1 SQVTM and CDR2 ANQGSEA. The CDR3 sequence: CSVEAEYEQYF. The CDR3 DNA sequence: TGCAGCGTTGAAGCAGAATACGAGCAGTACTTC.

This chain connects TRBV28 to TRBJ2-2; the D gene is possibly TRBD1 (6 bases). V dropped 5 bases and J dropped 6 bases, with 22 bases sitting between them. This CDR3 comprises 17 residues. The V gene's germline CDR1 is MDHEN and CDR2 SYDVKM. CDR3 DNA sequence: TGTGCCAGCAGTCCCCCACGAACAGGGATCGGGGCCGGGGAGCTGTTTTTT. Protein sequence: CASSPPRTGIGAGELFF.

This clonotype was seen a few times. The V call is TRBV20-1, the J call TRBJ2-1; TRBD2 matches at 9 bases. This CDR3 region has 14 residues. Losses at the gene ends were 4 bases for V and 2 bases for J; bases not matched to a gene: 3. Germline-derived CDR1 and CDR2 are DFQATT and SNEGSKA (reference sequence). Written as DNA, the CDR3 is TGCAGTGCTACACCTAGCGGGACCTACAATGAGCAGTTCTTC. It translates to CSATPSGTYNEQFF.

This clonotype was observed at least ten times. The chain is built from TRBV20-1 and TRBJ2-3; the D is unclear. Looked up from germline, CDR1 is DFQATT and CDR2 is SNEGSKA (reference sequence). The CDR3 runs 14 residues. V gave up 1 base and J gave up 2 bases, with 10 bases separating them. The CDR3 is CSARASTNTDTQYF. The CDR3, as DNA: TGCAGTGCTAGAGCGTCTACTAACACAGATACGCAGTATTTT.

This clonotype was detected ten times or more. This chain connects TRBV6-5 to TRBJ2-5; D perhaps matches TRBD2 (5 bases). Trimming left V 0 bases short and J 2 bases short, with 13 bases between. In germline, CDR1 is MNHEY, CDR2 SVGAGI. This CDR3 has 16 amino acids. DNA for the CDR3: TGTGCCAGCAGTTACTCGGCTAGCCGTCTACAAGAGACCCAGTACTTC. It translates to CASSYSASRLQETQYF.

This clonotype came up many times. The V gene is TRBV12-3 or TRBV12-4, the J gene TRBJ2-1; D is unresolved. Deletions cut 4 bases from V and 6 bases from J, with 19 bases between. The CDR3 extends over 16 amino acids. The CDR3 loop reads CASSSASSIRLNEQFF. CDR3 nucleotides: TGTGCCAGCAGTTCAGCCTCAAGCATCCGGCTCAATGAGCAGTTCTTC.

There are many counts of this clonotype. CDR3 DNA: TGCAGTGCTAATGCCGGCATCTATGGCTACACCTTC. Its translation: CSANAGIYGYTF. V and J are TRBV20-1 and TRBJ1-2, with no clear D. Trimming removed 4 bases at V and 4 bases at J, with 10 bases between. The CDR3 has 12 amino acids. Germline CDR1 DFQATT, CDR2 SNEGSKA (reference sequence).

This CDR3 reads CSASTNFKYEQYF. Written as DNA, the CDR3 is TGCAGTGCTAGTACGAATTTCAAATACGAGCAGTACTTC. The rearrangement joins TRBV20-1 to TRBJ2-7; D uncertain. CDR1 and CDR2 from the germline V gene are DFQATT and SNEGSKA (reference sequence). Trimming shortened V by 3 bases and J by 4 bases, and 13 bases separated the two germline ends. This CDR3 contains 13 residues.

There are a few counts of this clonotype. The chain links TRBV7-2 to TRBJ2-3; TRBD2 might be the D (6 bases). Between the trimmed V and J ends, which lost 2 bases and 4 bases, there was a span of 16 bases. The CDR3 spans 16 residues. Germline values: CDR1 SGHTA, CDR2 FQGNSA. The CDR3 DNA sequence: TGTGCCAGCAGCTTAACTGGTGGAGCGGGCGCAGATACGCAGTATTTT. This sequence encodes CASSLTGGAGADTQYF.